The 14 T cell receptor beta chains below come from one sample, sequenced in a study of T cell repertoires in cytomegalovirus infection. For these receptors, no antigen is known. From the reads, TCRdb called clonotypes with MiXCR, one entry per CDR3 protein. The sample comprises hundreds of thousands of distinct CDR3 sequences, over 25% of which are singletons, and around 12% rests with the top ten. Sequenced here: cultured CD8+ T cells from PBMCs, sampled from culture after CMV antigen stimulation. These receptors were obtained from a human donor in good health (CMV status not recorded). Some clones in this sample may be carry-over from other donors' samples.

The rearrangement links TRBV6-2 or TRBV6-3 to TRBJ2-5, with TRBD2 identical over 7 bases. The length of the CDR3 is 14 residues. Germline CDR1 reads MNHEY; CDR2 reads SVGEGT. V lost 2 bases, J lost 5 bases, and 5 bases stayed unmatched. The DNA of the CDR3 is TGTGCCAGCAGTTACGTCACTAGCGTTGAGACCCAGTACTTC. It yields the protein CASSYVTSVETQYF.

The chain links TRBV19 to TRBJ2-7; D is tentatively TRBD1 or TRBD2 (5 bases each). The CDR3 totals 16 residues. Germline V CDR1 and CDR2: LNHDA, SQIVND (reference sequence). Trimming cost V 2 bases and J 6 bases, with 20 bases left between them. The CDR3 region has the DNA TGTGCCAGTAGTATATTCGGGACCGAGTCGTTTCGCGAGCAGTACTTC. Protein: CASSIFGTESFREQYF.

V and J are TRBV5-5 and TRBJ2-1, with 9 bases identical to TRBD1. V dropped 5 bases and J dropped 3; count of bases not matched to a gene: 18. The CDR3 consists of 19 residues. The germline V gene encodes CDR1 SGHKS and CDR2 YYEKEE (reference sequence). The CDR3 nucleotides are TGTGCCAGCAGTTCCGGGACAGGGATCGATGTGGGGGTCTACAATGAGCAGTTCTTC. As protein: CASSSGTGIDVGVYNEQFF. The complete variable domain, with remaining parts taken from reference TRBV5-5 and TRBJ2-1, reads DAGVTQSPTHLIKTRGQQVTLRCSPISGHKSVSWYQQVLGQGPQFIFQYYEKEERGRGNFPDRFSARQFPNYSSELNVNALLLGDSALYLCASSSGTGIDVGVYNEQFFGPGTRLTVL.

This clonotype was seen just once. This sequence joins TRBV27 and TRBJ1-4; D call uncertain. The germline gives CDR1 MNHEY, CDR2 SMNVEV (reference sequence). The CDR3 extends over 16 amino acids. The V and J ends lost 10 bases and 8 bases respectively, with 26 bases between them. CDR3: CANSLSRERHQEKLFF. The CDR3, as DNA: TGTGCCAACAGCCTGTCCCGGGAAAGACACCAGGAAAAACTGTTTTTT.

The chain couples TRBV27 to TRBJ2-1; D possibly corresponds to TRBD2 (5 bases). The V and J ends lost 7 bases and 7 bases respectively, with 8 bases between them. There are 11 residues in the CDR3. The germline gives CDR1 MNHEY, CDR2 SMNVEV (reference sequence). CDR3 in DNA: TGTGCCAGCAATACGGGGAATGAGCAGTTCTTC. It is translated as CASNTGNEQFF.

This clonotype was seen a handful of times. The chain carries TRBV6-2 or TRBV6-3 and TRBJ2-1, with TRBD1 identical over 8 bases. The CDR3 sequence is 13 residues long. Germline assignment: CDR1 MNHEY and CDR2 SVGEGT. V was pared by 5 bases and J by 8 bases, with 5 bases of the junction left unmatched. Here the CDR3 reads CASSRTGRHEQFF. DNA of the CDR3: TGTGCCAGCAGTAGGACAGGGAGGCATGAGCAGTTCTTC.

The V call is TRBV18, the J call TRBJ2-7; a weak D match, TRBD2 (5 bases). This CDR3 is built from 12 residues. The V gene lost 5 bases and the J gene lost 5 bases, with 10 bases spanning the gap. The germline V gene encodes CDR1 KGHSH and CDR2 LQKENI. As DNA, the CDR3 is TGTGCCAGCTCATATGGGAGCAACGAGCAGTACTTC. Amino acids: CASSYGSNEQYF.

This clonotype occurred many times. The chain recombines TRBV6-1 with TRBJ2-7; 8 nucleotides align to TRBD1. Germline CDR1 reads MNHNS; CDR2 reads SASEGT. With 5 bases clipped from V and 2 bases from J, the junction kept 5 bases outside the gene matches. The CDR3 consists of 14 residues. In nucleotides, the CDR3 is TGTGCCAGCAGTCCAGACAGGGGTCCCTACGAGCAGTACTTC. Protein product: CASSPDRGPYEQYF.

This chain links TRBV10-3 with TRBJ2-3, with TRBD2 matching 7 bases. This CDR3 spans 16 amino acids. In germline, CDR1 is ENHRY, CDR2 SYGVKD. Trimming removed 2 bases from V and 10 bases from J; junction bases left unmatched: 15. CDR3 in DNA: TGTGCCATCAGTGAGGAAGGACTAGGACGATGGGAGGCGCAGTATTTT. Translating gives CAISEEGLGRWEAQYF.

There are many counts of this clonotype. The gene calls are TRBV5-1 and TRBJ2-5; D uncertain. The CDR3 is 14 amino acids. Looked up from germline, CDR1 is SGHRS and CDR2 is YFSETQ. Deletions cut 3 bases from V and 3 bases from J, with 12 bases between. This CDR3 is CASSSSGAEETQYF. For the CDR3, the DNA is TGCGCCAGCAGCTCCTCCGGCGCAGAAGAGACCCAGTACTTC. Variable domain in full (rest from reference TRBV5-1 and TRBJ2-5): KAGVTQTPRYLIKTRGQQVTLSCSPISGHRSVSWYQQTPGQGLQFLFEYFSETQRNKGNFPGRFSGRQFSNSRSEMNVSTLELGDSALYLCASSSSGAEETQYFGPGTRLLVL.

This clonotype was seen many times. The chain links TRBV7-6 to TRBJ2-7; D may be TRBD1 (6 bases). Trimming stripped 1 base from V and 3 bases from J, with 10 bases between. This CDR3 spans 14 amino acids. The V gene's germline CDR1 is SGHVS and CDR2 FNYEAQ. CDR3 region: CASSLGEQGYEQYF. DNA for the CDR3: TGTGCCAGCAGCTTAGGGGAACAGGGCTACGAGCAGTACTTC.

The V and J genes are TRBV12-3 or TRBV12-4 and TRBJ2-4, with D unresolved. This CDR3 spans 12 amino acids. V was pared by 5 bases and J by 7 bases, with 9 bases between. The CDR3 bases are TGTGCCAGCAGTCCCGTGGGGAACATTCAGTACTTC. Translating gives CASSPVGNIQYF.

The CDR3 DNA reads TGTGCCAGCAGCCAACACGATGCCTACGAGCAGTACTTC. Protein product: CASSQHDAYEQYF. The chain combines TRBV13 with TRBJ2-7, with D unclear. Germline-derived CDR1 and CDR2 are PRHDT and FYEKMQ (reference sequence). The CDR3 contains 13 residues. V was shortened by 5 bases and J by 2 bases, with 10 bases between the two germline ends. The variable domain in full, with the rest retrieved from reference TRBV13 and TRBJ2-7, is AAGVIQSPRHLIKEKRETATLKCYPIPRHDTVYWYQQGPGQDPQFLISFYEKMQSDKGSIPDRFSAQQFSDYHSELNMSSLELGDSALYFCASSQHDAYEQYFGPGTRLTVT.

The rearrangement uses TRBV4-3 and TRBJ1-1, with D possibly TRBD1 on 6 matching bases. CDR1 is LGHNA and CDR2 is YSLEER in the germline V gene. This CDR3 has 16 residues. V was clipped by 0 bases and J by 1 base, with 12 bases between them. The CDR3: CASSQDMRGANTEAFF. In nucleotides, the CDR3 is TGCGCCAGCAGCCAAGATATGCGGGGGGCGAACACTGAAGCTTTCTTT.